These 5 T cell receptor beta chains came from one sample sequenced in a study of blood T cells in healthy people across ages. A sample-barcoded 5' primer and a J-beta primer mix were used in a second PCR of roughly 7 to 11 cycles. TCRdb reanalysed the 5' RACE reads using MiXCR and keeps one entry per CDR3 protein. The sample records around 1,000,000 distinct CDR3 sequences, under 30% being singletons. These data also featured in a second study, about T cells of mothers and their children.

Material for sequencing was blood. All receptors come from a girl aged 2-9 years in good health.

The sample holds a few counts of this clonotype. DNA of the CDR3: TGTGCCAGCAGCTTGGGCGGGAGTTACTATGAGCAGTTCTTC. Encoded protein: CASSLGGSYYEQFF. The V and J genes are TRBV7-9 and TRBJ2-1, with 7 bases identical to TRBD2. The CDR3 sequence is 14 residues long. Germline values: CDR1 SEHNR, CDR2 FQNEAQ (reference sequence). The V and J ends lost 3 bases and 8 bases, in that order; junction bases with no gene match: 7.

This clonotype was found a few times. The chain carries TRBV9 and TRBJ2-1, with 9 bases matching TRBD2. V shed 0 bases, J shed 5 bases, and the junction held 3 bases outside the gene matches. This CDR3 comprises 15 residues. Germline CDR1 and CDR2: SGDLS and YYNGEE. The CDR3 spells CASSVGSGGHNEQFF. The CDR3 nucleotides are TGTGCCAGCAGCGTAGGCAGCGGGGGGCACAATGAGCAGTTCTTC.

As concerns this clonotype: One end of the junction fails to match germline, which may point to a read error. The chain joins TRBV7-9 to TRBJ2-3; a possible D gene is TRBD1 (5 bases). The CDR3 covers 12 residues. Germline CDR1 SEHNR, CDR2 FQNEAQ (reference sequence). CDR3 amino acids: CASSLMTDPQYF. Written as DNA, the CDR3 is TGTGCCAGCAGCTTAATGACAGATCCGCAGTATTTT.

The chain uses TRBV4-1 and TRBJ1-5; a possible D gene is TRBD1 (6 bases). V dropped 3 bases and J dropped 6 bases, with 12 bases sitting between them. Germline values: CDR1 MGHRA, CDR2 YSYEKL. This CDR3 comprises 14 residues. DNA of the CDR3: TGCGCCAGCAGCCAGAGTGTAGGGGGTCAGCCCCAGCATTTT. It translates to CASSQSVGGQPQHF.

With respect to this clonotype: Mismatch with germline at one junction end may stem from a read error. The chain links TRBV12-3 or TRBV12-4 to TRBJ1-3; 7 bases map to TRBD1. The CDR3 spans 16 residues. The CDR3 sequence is CASSSDRAGSGNTIYF. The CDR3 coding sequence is TGTGCCAGCAGCTCCGACAGGGCTGGCTCTGGGAACACCATATATTTT.